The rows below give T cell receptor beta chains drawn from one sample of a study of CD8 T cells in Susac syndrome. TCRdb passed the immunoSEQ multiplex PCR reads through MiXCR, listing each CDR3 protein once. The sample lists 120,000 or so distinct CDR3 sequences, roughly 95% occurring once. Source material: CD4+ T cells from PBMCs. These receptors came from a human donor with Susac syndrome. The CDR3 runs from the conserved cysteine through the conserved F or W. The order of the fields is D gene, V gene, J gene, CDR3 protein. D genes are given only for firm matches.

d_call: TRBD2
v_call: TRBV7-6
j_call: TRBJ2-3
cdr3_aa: CASSRAGGAQYF

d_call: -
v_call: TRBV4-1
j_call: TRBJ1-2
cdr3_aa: CASSQVDGRSNYGYTF

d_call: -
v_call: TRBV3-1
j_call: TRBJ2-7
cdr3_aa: CASSLPGEDHEQYF

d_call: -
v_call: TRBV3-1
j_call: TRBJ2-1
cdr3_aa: CASSQWGASYNEQFF

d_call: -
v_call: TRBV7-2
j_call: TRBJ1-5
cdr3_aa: CASTVNNQPQHF

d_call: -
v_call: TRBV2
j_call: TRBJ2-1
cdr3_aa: CASNFMSHEQFF

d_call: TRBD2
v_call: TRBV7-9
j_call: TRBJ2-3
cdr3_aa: CASSHRFIAGGSDTQYF

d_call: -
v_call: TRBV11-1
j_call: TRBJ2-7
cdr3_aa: CATGSGSYEQYF

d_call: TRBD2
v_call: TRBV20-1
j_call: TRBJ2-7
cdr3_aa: CSARLAGVSYEQYF

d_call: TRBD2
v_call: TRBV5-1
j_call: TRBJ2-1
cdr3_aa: CASSPERELVNEQFF

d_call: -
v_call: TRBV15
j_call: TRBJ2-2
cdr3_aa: CATSPRPGELFF

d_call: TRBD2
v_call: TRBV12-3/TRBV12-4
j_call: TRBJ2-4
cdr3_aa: CASSSGGGLNIQYF

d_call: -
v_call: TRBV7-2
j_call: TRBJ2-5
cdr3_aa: CASKIWGQETQYF

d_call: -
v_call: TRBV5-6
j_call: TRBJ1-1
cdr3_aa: CASSLGLLDTEAFF

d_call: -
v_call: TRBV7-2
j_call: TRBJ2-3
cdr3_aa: CASSLQIGITDTQYF

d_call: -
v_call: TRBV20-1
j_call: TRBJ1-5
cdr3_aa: CSARPVLFNQPQHF

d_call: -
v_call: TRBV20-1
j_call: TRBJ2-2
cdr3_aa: CSARDFSPTNTGELFF

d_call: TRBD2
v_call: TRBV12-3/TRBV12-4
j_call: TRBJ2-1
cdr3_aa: CASSQGTSGRAFDNEQFF

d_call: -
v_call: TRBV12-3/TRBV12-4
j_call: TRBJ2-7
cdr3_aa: CASSPVTGTYEQYF

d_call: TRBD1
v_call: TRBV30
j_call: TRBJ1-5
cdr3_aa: CAWSARTGNLGSNQPQHF

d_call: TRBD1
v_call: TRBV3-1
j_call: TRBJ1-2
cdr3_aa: CASSQGTGVGYTF

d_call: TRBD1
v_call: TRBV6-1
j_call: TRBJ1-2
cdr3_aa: CASSFQGDGYTF

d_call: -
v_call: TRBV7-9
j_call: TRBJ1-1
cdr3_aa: CASSRKVTVNTEAFF

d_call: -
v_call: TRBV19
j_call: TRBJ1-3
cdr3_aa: CATMMGTGLSGNTIYF

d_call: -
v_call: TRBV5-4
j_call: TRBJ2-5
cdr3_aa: CASSLGMGLAFSETQYF

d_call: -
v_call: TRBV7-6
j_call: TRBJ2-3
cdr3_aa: CASSLASGSTDTQYF

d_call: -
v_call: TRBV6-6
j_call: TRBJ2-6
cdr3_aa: CASTKGGTGANVLTF

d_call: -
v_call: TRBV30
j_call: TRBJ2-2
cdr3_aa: CAWLNRNTGELFF

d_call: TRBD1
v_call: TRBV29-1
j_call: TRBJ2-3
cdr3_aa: CSVESGGSIIEEDTQYF

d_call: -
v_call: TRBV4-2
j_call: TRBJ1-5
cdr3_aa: CASSRDGQGGNQPQHF

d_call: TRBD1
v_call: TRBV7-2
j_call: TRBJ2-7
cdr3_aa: CASSAGGTGAYEQYF

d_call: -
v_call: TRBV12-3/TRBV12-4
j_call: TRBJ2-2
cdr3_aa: CASQGYTGELFF

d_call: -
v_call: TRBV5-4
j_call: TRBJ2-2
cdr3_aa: CASGPQNTGELFF

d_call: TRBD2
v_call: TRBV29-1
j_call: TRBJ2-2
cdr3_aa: CSVGPSGSGELFF

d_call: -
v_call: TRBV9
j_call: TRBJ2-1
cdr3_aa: CASSPGTIAGEQFF

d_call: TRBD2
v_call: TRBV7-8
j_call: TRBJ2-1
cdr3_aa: CASSPHQRGTYNEQFF

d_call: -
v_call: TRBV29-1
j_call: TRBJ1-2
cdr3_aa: CSVRSFQLRNYGYTF

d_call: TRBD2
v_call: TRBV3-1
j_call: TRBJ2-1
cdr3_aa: CASSLGAGGYGQFF

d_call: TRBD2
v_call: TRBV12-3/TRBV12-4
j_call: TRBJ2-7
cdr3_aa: CASTPGLAVLSSYEQYF

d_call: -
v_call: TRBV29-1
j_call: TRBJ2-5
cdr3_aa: CSVAGVGVETQYF

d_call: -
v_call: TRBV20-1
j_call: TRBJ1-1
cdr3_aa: CSTGRGNTEAFF